The entry below describes one T cell receptor beta chain. Its antigen remains unidentified. The CDR3 sequence is 16 residues long. After removal of 0 bases from V and 2 bases from J, the junction contained 4 bases not matched to a gene. Germline values: CDR1 SGHKS, CDR2 YYEKEE (reference sequence). Clones were sequenced by immunoSEQ multiplex PCR, and TCRdb holds only the in-frame ones, with some missing. The repertoire consists of approximately 76,000 clones, with around 76% occurring once and the leading ten covering 4%. Enrolled patients, whose metastatic non-small-cell lung cancer was chemo-refractory, received focal radiation plus CTLA-4 blockade with ipilimumab. This entry is derived from a study of radiotherapy plus CTLA-4 blockade in lung cancer. As for the study in general: Roughly 17% of patients responded objectively, and approximately 33% achieved disease control.

Study results and caveats: Peripheral blood showed expansion of tumor-derived TCR clones after radiotherapy and ipilimumab.

V is TRBV5-5 and J is TRBJ2-7; 11 nucleotides line up with TRBD2. The sequencing here drew on peripheral blood, taken from a patient treated with radiotherapy plus ipilimumab. The source is a human donor with non-small cell lung cancer who had a partial response to radiotherapy plus ipilimumab. Some clones in this sample may be carry-over from other donors' samples. CDR3 protein: CASSLVLAGVPYEQYF. In DNA, the CDR3 is TGTGCCAGCAGCTTGGTACTAGCGGGAGTTCCCTACGAGCAGTACTTC.